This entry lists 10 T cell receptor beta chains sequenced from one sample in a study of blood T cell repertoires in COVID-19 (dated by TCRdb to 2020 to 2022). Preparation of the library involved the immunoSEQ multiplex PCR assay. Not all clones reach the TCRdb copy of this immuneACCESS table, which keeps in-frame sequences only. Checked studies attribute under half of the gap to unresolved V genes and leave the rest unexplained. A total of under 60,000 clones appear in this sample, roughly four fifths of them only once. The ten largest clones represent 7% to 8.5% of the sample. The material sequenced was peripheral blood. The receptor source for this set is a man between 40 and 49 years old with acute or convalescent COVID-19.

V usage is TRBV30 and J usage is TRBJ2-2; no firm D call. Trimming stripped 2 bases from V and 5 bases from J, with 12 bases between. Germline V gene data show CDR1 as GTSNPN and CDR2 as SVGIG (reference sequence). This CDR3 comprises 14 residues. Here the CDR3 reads CAWSYLAGTGELFF. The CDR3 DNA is TGTGCCTGGAGTTATTTAGCCGGGACCGGGGAGCTGTTTTTT.

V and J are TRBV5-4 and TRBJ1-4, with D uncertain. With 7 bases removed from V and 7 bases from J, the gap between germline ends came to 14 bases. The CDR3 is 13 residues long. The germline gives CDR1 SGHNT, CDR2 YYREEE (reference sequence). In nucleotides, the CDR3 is TGTGCCAGCCGGCGGGGAGCGGGTGAAAAACTGTTTTTT. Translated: CASRRGAGEKLFF. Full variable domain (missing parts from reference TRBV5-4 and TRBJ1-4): ETGVTQSPTHLIKTRGQQVTLRCSSQSGHNTVSWYQQALGQGPQFIFQYYREEENGRGNFPPRFSGLQFPNYSSELNVNALELDDSALYLCASRRGAGEKLFFGSGTQLSVL.

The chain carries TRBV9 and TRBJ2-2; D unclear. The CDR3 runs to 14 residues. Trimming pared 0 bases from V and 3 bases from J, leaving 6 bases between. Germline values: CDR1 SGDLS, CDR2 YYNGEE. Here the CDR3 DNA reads TGTGCCAGCAGCGTAGGAATAGACACCGGGGAGCTGTTTTTT. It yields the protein CASSVGIDTGELFF.

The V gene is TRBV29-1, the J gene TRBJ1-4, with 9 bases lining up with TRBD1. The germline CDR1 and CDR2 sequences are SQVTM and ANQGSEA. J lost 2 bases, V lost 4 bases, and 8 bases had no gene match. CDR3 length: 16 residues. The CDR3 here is CSVGGDRGLTNEKLFF. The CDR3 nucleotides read TGCAGCGTTGGAGGAGACAGGGGGTTGACTAATGAAAAACTGTTTTTT.

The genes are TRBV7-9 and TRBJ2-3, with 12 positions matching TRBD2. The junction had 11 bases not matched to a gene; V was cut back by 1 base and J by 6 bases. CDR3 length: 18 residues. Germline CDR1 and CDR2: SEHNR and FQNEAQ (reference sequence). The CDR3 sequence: CASSLDYNVGLAGDTQYF. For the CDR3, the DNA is TGTGCCAGCAGCTTAGATTATAACGTCGGACTAGCGGGGGATACGCAGTATTTT. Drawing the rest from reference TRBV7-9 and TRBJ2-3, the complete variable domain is DTGVSQNPRHKITKRGQNVTFRCDPISEHNRLYWYRQTLGQGPEFLTYFQNEAQLEKSRLLSDRFSAERPKGSFSTLEIQRTEQGDSAMYLCASSLDYNVGLAGDTQYFGPGTRLTVL.

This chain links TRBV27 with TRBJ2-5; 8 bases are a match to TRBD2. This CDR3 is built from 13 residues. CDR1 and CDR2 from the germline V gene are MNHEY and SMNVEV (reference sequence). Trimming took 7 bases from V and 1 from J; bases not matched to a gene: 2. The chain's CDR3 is CASTRGGQETQYF. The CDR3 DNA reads TGTGCCAGCACCCGGGGGGGCCAAGAGACCCAGTACTTC.

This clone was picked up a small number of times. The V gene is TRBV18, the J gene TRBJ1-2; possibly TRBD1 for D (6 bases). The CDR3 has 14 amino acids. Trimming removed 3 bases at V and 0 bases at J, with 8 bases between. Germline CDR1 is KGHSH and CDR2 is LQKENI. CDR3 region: CASSPGQTNYGYTF. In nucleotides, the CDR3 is TGTGCCAGCTCACCGGGACAAACTAACTATGGCTACACCTTC. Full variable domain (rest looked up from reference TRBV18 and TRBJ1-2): NAGVMQNPRHLVRRRGQEARLRCSPMKGHSHVYWYRQLPEEGLKFMVYLQKENIIDESGMPKERFSAEFPKEGPSILRIQQVVRGDSAAYFCASSPGQTNYGYTFGSGTRLTVV.

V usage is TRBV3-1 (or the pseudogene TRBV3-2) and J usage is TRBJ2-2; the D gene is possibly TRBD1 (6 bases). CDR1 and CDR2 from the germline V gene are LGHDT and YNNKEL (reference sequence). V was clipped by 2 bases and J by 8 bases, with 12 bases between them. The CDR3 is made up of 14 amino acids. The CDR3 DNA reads TGTGCCAGCAGCCAACGGGACACGGGGGGGGAGCTGTTTTTT. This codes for CASSQRDTGGELFF.

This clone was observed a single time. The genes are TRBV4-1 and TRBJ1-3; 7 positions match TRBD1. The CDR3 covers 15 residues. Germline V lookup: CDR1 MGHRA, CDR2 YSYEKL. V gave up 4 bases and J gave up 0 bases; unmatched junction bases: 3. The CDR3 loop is CASSRWTGSGNTIYF. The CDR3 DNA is TGCGCCAGCAGCCGTTGGACAGGCTCTGGAAACACCATATATTTT.

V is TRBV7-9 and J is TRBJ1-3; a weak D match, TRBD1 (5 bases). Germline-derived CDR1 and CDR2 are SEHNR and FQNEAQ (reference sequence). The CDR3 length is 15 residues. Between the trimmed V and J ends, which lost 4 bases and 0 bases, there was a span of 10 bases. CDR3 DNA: TGTGCCAGCAGCTGGGCAGGGATCTCTGGAAACACCATATATTTT. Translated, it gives CASSWAGISGNTIYF.